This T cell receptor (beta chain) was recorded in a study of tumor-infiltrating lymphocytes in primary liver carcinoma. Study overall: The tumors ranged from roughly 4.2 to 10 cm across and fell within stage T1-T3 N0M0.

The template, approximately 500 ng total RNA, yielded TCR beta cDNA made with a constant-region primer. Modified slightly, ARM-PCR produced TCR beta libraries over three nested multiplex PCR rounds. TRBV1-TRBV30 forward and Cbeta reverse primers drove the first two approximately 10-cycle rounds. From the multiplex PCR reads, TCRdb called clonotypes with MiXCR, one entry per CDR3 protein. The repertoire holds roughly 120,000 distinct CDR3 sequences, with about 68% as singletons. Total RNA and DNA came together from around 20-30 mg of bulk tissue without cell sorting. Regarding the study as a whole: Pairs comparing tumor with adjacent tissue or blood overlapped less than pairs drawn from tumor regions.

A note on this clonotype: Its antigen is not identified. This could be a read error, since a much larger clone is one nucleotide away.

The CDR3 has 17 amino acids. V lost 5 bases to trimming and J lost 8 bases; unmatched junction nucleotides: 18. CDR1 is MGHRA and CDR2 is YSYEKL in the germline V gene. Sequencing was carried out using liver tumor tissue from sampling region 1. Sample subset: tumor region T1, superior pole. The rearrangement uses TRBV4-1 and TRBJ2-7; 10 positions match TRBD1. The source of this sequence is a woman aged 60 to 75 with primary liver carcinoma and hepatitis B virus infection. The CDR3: CASSKRGEGQGSNKQYF. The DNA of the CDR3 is TGCGCCAGCAGCAAAAGGGGGGAGGGACAGGGGTCCAACAAGCAGTACTTC.